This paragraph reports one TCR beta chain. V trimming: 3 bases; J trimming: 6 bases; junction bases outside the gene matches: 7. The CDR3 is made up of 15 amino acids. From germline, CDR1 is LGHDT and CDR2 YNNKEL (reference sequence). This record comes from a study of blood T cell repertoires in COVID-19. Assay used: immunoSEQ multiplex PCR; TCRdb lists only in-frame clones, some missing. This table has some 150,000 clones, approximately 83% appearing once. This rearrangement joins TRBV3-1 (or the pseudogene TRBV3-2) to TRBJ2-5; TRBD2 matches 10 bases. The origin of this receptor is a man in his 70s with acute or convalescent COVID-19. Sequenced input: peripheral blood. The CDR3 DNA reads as TGTGCCAGCAGCCATGGGAGCGGGAGGGATCAGACCCAGTACTTC. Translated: CASSHGSGRDQTQYF.